This section outlines one T cell receptor (beta chain) sequence together with its context. The entry originates in a study of blood T cell repertoires in COVID-19. CDR3 length equals 13 residues. V was shortened by 6 bases and J by 5 bases, with 10 bases between the two germline ends. TCRdb keeps only in-frame clones here, not all; method: immunoSEQ multiplex PCR. The table includes about 180,000 clones, 70% to 90% detected once. This receptor was taken from a man between 65 and 79 years old with active or convalescent COVID-19. Sequencing was carried out using peripheral blood. This chain joins TRBV12-3 or TRBV12-4 and TRBJ2-2; D perhaps matches TRBD1 (5 bases). For the CDR3, the DNA is TGTGCCAGCAGACCCCCAGGGACCGGGGAGCTGTTTTTT. Its protein is CASRPPGTGELFF.